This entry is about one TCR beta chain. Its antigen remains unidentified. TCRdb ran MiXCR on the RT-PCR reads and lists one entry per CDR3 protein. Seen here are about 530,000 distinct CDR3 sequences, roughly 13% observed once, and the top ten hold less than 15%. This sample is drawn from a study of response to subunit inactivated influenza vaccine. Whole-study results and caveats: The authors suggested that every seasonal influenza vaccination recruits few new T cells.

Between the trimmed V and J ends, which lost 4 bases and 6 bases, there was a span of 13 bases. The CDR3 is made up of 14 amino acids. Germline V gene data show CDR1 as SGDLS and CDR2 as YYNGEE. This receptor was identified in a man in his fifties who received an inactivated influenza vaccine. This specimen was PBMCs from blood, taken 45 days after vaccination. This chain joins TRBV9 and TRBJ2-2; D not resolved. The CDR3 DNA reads TGTGCCAGCAGCCCCGACGGCTACCCCGGGGAGCTGTTTTTT. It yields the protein CASSPDGYPGELFF.